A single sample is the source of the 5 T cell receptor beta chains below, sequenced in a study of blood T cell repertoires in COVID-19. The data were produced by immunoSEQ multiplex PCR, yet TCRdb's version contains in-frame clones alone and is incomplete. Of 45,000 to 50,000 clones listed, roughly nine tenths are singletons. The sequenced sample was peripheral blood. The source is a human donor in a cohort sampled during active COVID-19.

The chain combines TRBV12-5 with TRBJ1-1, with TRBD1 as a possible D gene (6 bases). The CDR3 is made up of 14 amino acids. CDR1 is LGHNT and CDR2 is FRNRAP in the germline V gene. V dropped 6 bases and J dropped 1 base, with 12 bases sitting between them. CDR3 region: CASGPGQPNTEAFF. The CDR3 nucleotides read TGTGCTAGTGGGCCGGGACAACCGAACACTGAAGCTTTCTTT.

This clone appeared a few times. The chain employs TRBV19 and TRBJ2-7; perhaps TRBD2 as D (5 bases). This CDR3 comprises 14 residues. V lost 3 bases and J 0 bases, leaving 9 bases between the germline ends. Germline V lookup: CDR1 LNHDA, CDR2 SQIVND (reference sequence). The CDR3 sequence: CASSIGGLSYEQYF. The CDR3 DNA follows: TGTGCCAGTAGTATTGGCGGGCTCTCCTACGAGCAGTACTTC.

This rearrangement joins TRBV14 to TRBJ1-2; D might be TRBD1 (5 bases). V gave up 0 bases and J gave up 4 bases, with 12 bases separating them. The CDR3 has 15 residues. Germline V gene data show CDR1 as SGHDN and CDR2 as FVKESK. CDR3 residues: CASSQDMGRGYGYTF. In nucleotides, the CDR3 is TGTGCCAGCAGCCAAGATATGGGGCGGGGCTATGGCTACACCTTC.

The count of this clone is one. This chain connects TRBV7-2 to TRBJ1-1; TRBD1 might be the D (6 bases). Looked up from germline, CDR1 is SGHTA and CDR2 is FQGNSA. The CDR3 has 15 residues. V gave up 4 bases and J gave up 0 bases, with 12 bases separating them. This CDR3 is CASSSSGAMNTEAFF. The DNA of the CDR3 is TGTGCCAGCAGCTCATCAGGGGCGATGAACACTGAAGCTTTCTTT.

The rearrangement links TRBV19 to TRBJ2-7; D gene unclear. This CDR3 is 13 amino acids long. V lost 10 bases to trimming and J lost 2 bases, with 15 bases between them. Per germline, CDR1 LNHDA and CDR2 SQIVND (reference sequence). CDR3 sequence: CATLSRLTYEQYF. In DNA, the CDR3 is TGTGCCACCCTATCCCGACTTACCTACGAGCAGTACTTC.